This T cell receptor (beta chain) came from a study of blood T cells in healthy people across ages. The CDR3 runs 15 residues. Germline V gene data show CDR1 as SNHLY and CDR2 as FYNNEI. Losses at the gene ends were 6 bases for V and 3 bases for J; bases not matched to a gene: 10. The count of this clonotype is one. The authors ran a second PCR of about 6 to 12 cycles using a sample-barcoded 5' primer and a J-beta primer mix. TCRdb reprocessed the 5' RACE reads with MiXCR, giving one entry per CDR3 protein. The repertoire includes roughly 1,100,000 distinct CDR3 sequences, approximately 25% of them detected once, and about 0.69% sits in the top ten. The same data also went into a second study, on T cells of mothers and their children.

The chain links TRBV2 to TRBJ2-5; TRBD1 matches at 7 bases. This TCR derives from a girl aged 2 to 10 in good health. Sequenced: blood. The CDR3 protein is CASRRFGTDEETQYF. Written as DNA, the CDR3 is TGTGCCAGCAGACGATTCGGGACAGACGAAGAGACCCAGTACTTC. The whole variable domain, filled in from reference TRBV2 and TRBJ2-5, reads EPEVTQTPSHQVTQMGQEVILRCVPISNHLYFYWYRQILGQKVEFLVSFYNNEISEKSEIFDDQFSVERPDGSNFTLKIRSTKLEDSAMYFCASRRFGTDEETQYFGPGTRLLVL.